This record concerns one T cell receptor beta chain sequence. Its matching antigen is unknown. J gave up 5 bases and V 3 bases, and 1 base lay outside the gene matches. The CDR3 consists of 14 residues. Germline CDR1 is PRHDT and CDR2 is FYEKMQ (reference sequence). The sample originates from a study of PD-L1 blockade in urothelial cancer. Study-wide context: Males with bladder-origin urothelial cancer constituted about 85% of the 29 patients. After treatment start, blood was analyzed at 3 weeks (second dose) and at 6 weeks.

Study-level points and caveats: Enhanced expansion of tumor-associated blood clones at 3 weeks characterized durable-benefit patients.

The time point was: peripheral blood 6 weeks after treatment start. Patients' cancers were locally advanced or metastatic urothelial carcinomas. TCRdb's table, derived via immunoSEQ multiplex PCR, lists solely in-frame clones and lacks some. The sample has roughly 46,000 clones, around 85% seen once. This clonotype was sampled from a middle-aged man with urothelial cancer. The specimen was PBMCs, collected around atezolizumab (anti-PD-L1) treatment. The chain carries TRBV13 and TRBJ2-7, with 13 bases identical to TRBD2. The CDR3 DNA follows: TGTGCCAGCAGCTTCGGACTAGCGGGAGACGAGCAGTACTTC. It encodes CASSFGLAGDEQYF.